Listed below are T cell receptor beta chains from one sample, sequenced in a study of molecular identifiers for immune sequencing clone quantification. TCRdb passed the PCR reads through MiXCR, listing each CDR3 protein once. The table records about 640,000 distinct CDR3 sequences, 15% to 20% of them present only once. The sequenced sample was naive CD8+ T cells from blood, with Jurkat cell RNA spiked in. The receptors come from a human donor in good health. Some libraries in this study had Jurkat cell RNA spiked in. The conserved cysteine and the conserved F or W are not part of the CDR3 here. Fields, in order: V gene, D gene, clone size, CDR3 protein. A D gene is named only where the DNA matches it firmly. Not all rows give a size; the values are once, few, many and, for expanded clones, a class.

>TRBV25-1|TRBD1|many
ASSVLPRGQDRAIQY
>TRBV6-1|-|many
ASSESWSGENTEAF
>TRBV7-9|-|many
ASSFSTNNYGYT
>TRBV4-1|-|many
ASSQGTEMNTEAF
>TRBV12-3/TRBV12-4|TRBD1|many
ASSTPVDRPIMNYGYT
>TRBV6-5|TRBD2|many
ASNLLASGPTDTQY
>TRBV19|TRBD1|-
ASSWSTGESYEQY
>TRBV12-3/TRBV12-4|-|few
ASSFSISVSAFEAF
>TRBV28|-|many
ASSFTGFQETQY
>TRBV7-9|TRBD1|many
ASSADRGTDTQY
>TRBV28|-|many
ASSPILWGGVDTQY
>TRBV2|TRBD2|many
ASSDIMAGVDSTQY
>TRBV7-2|TRBD1|once
ASSLALRGRTEAF
>TRBV7-9|TRBD1|many
ASTGTGGRTEAF
>TRBV29-1|-|many
SVQQGLGGYEQY
>TRBV19|TRBD1|few
ASSTTGFYNEQF
>TRBV7-8|-|many
ASSNRRLLAF
>TRBV4-3|-|many
ASSQDTGSSYNEQF
>TRBV24-1|-|-
TTSDHSNQPQN
>TRBV4-3|TRBD1|-
ASSQFLGTELAKNIQY
>TRBV7-6|-|few
ASSLAVGGSDTQY
>TRBV2|-|many
ASGQTITYEQY
>TRBV27|TRBD2|many
ASSLMLGLATNTGELF
>TRBV2|-|few
ASRGTDRGYTEAF
>TRBV6-5|-|-
ASRIGGALGNTEAF
>TRBV6-5|-|-
ASRSQGSGNTIY
>TRBV7-9|-|many
ASSAQGLAHNQPQH
>TRBV4-1|TRBD1|many
ASSQDSGTGYQPQH
>TRBV30|-|many
AWSAGASSGNTIY
>TRBV27|-|many
ASSSSTGSQPQH
>TRBV7-9|-|many
ASSRGPEIGKLF
>TRBV6-2/TRBV6-3|TRBD1|many
ASRWGQGYQPQH
>TRBV4-3|-|many
ASSQDWAGGSKNIQY
>TRBV27|TRBD2|-
ASSKQRVAGITDTQY
>TRBV6-1|TRBD2|many
ASRLAGMNEQF
>TRBV7-9|TRBD1|many
ASSLTTGTYGEAF
>TRBV7-9|-|many
ASSLVSYPTQY
>TRBV6-2/TRBV6-3|-|many
ASSPDSRVEAF
>TRBV7-7|-|few
ASSSNEWGANTGELF
>TRBV28|-|many
ASRYIGGDQPQH
>TRBV20-1|-|many
SARPLGGGFLNYEQY
>TRBV9|TRBD1|few
ASSEGDRGLSSGELF
>TRBV5-8|-|many
ASSYYETGTEAF
>TRBV28|TRBD1|-
ASSFSGDSFYEQY
>TRBV9|-|many
ASSSRGFDTQY
>TRBV6-9|-|few
ASTPPGKGVSYEQY
>TRBV27|-|many
ASSPKETGWGEDEDTQY
>TRBV12-3/TRBV12-4|TRBD2|many
ASSTRLAVQKSTDTQY
>TRBV2|TRBD2|few
ASFLAGVMNEQF
>TRBV11-2|-|-
ASSLGLDRAQH
>TRBV18|-|-
ASSPSDSSYNEQF
>TRBV27|TRBD2|few
ASSPLGAGGITDTQY
>TRBV20-1|-|many
SAREGRGNSPLH
>TRBV9|-|many
ASSVEGLGEKLF
>TRBV29-1|-|many
SVYVGPHNYGYT
>TRBV29-1|-|-
SANLLGEQF
>TRBV28|TRBD1|many
ASSLKGAANQPQH
>TRBV19|TRBD2|few
ASGELASYTDTQY
>TRBV6-2/TRBV6-3|-|-
ASSYATVSYEQY